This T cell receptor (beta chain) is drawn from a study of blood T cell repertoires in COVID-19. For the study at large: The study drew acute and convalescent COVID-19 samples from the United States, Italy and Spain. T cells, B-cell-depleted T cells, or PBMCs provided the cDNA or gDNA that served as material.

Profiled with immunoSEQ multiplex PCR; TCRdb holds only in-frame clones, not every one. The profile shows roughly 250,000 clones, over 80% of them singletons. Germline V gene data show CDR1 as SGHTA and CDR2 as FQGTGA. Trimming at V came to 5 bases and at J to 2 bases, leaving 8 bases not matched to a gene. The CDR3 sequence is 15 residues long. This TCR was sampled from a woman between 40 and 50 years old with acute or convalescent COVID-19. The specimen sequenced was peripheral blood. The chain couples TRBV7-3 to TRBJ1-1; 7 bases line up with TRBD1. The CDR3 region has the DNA TGTGCCAGCAGCCTTTGGGGGACAGCCAACACTGAAGCTTTCTTT. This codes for CASSLWGTANTEAFF.